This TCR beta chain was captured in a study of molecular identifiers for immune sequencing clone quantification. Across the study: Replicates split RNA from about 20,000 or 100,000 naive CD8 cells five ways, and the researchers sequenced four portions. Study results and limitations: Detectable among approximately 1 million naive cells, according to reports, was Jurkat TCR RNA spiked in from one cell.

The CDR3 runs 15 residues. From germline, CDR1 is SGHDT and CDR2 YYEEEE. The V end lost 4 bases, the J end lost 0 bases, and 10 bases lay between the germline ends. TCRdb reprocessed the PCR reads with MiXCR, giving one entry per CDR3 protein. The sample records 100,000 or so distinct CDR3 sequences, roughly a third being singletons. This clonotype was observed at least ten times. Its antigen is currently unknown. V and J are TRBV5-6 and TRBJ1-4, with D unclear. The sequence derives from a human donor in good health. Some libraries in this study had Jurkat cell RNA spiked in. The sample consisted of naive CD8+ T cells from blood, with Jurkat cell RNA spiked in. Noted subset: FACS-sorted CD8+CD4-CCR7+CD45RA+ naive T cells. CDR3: CASSVERATNEKLFF. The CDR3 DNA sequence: TGTGCCAGCAGCGTGGAACGAGCAACTAATGAAAAACTGTTTTTT.